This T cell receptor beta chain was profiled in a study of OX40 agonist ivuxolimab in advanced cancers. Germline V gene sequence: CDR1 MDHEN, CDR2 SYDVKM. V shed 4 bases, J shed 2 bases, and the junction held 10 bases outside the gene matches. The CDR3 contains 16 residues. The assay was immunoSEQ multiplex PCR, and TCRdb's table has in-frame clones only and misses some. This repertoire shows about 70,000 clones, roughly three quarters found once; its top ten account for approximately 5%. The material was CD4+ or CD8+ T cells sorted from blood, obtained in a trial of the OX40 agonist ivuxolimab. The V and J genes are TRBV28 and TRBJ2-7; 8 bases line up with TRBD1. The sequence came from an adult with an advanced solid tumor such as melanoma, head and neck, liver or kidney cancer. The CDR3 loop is CASSSDRGVLTYEQYF. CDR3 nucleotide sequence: TGTGCCAGCAGTTCCGACAGGGGAGTTCTTACCTACGAGCAGTACTTC.